This T cell receptor (beta chain) was profiled in a study of cytomegalovirus exposure and HLA in healthy donors. The PCR was carried out with 60 Vbeta primers and 13 Jbeta primers. Sequencing used immunoSEQ multiplex PCR; TCRdb keeps in-frame clones, though not all of them. The sample has under 200,000 clones, 70% to 80% seen once; the top ten hold roughly 1.3%. Notes on the study in general: What was likely a sequencing artifact was a cluster of highly shared sequence variants.

V lost 7 bases and J lost 3; bases outside the gene matches: 15. There are 18 residues in the CDR3. Concerning this clone: As yet, its antigen is unknown.

The sample was PBMCs. This TCR derives from a woman aged 50 to 60 in good health and CMV-seronegative. The rearrangement uses TRBV6-7 and TRBJ2-2, with 9 bases aligning to TRBD2. TRBV6-7 is recorded as an ORF, its role being uncertain. The CDR3 region is CASIPGGAGGPDTGELFF. As DNA, the CDR3 is TGTGCCAGCATACCCGGTGGCGCGGGGGGGCCGGACACCGGGGAGCTGTTTTTT.